Listed below are T cell receptor beta chains from one sample, sequenced in a study of T cell responses to AZD1222 COVID-19 vaccine. Assay used: immunoSEQ multiplex PCR; TCRdb lists only in-frame clones, some missing. This table holds about 120,000 clones, about 90% found once. This material consisted of peripheral blood, taken 28 days after the second AZD1222 dose. The receptors here all came from an adult who received the AZD1222 COVID-19 vaccine. The CDR3 runs from the conserved cysteine through the conserved F or W. Each record gives: V gene, J gene, CDR3 protein.

V gene: TRBV6-1
J gene: TRBJ2-3
CDR3 protein: CASSDSGRAGDTQYF

V gene: TRBV4-2
J gene: TRBJ1-3
CDR3 protein: CASSQDQRGNTIYF

V gene: TRBV19
J gene: TRBJ1-2
CDR3 protein: CASSLRQGTYGYTF

V gene: TRBV27
J gene: TRBJ2-7
CDR3 protein: CASSEVSGYEQYF

V gene: TRBV2
J gene: TRBJ1-5
CDR3 protein: CASSEERSQPQHF

V gene: TRBV21-1
J gene: TRBJ1-2
CDR3 protein: CASSKIRQGIDYGYTF

V gene: TRBV6-5
J gene: TRBJ2-3
CDR3 protein: CASRGQSTDTQYF

V gene: TRBV15
J gene: TRBJ1-5
CDR3 protein: CATSRGHRLDQPQHF

V gene: TRBV5-1
J gene: TRBJ1-3
CDR3 protein: CASSIEASGNTIYF

V gene: TRBV6-5
J gene: TRBJ1-6
CDR3 protein: CASSGQAANSPLHF

V gene: TRBV5-4
J gene: TRBJ2-3
CDR3 protein: CASRKQGADTQYF

V gene: TRBV19
J gene: TRBJ1-3
CDR3 protein: CASSIREGNTIYF

V gene: TRBV6-5
J gene: TRBJ2-1
CDR3 protein: CASLSLAGGPDEQFF

V gene: TRBV4-2
J gene: TRBJ2-7
CDR3 protein: CASSQAGSGIAYEQYF

V gene: TRBV19
J gene: TRBJ2-2
CDR3 protein: CASNPGTSSPGELFF